The 8 T cell receptor beta chains below were found in one sample sequenced in a study of control samples from healthy donors and cancer patients. Profiling relied on immunoSEQ multiplex PCR, and the TCRdb table lists in-frame clones only, not all of them. The repertoire holds roughly 150,000 clones, with 93% as singletons. The sample consisted of blood. These receptors originate from a man in his forties or fifties in good health.

CDR3 sequence: CASSRGQGATNQPQHF. The CDR3 DNA follows: TGTGCCAGCAGCCGCGGACAGGGGGCAACAAATCAGCCCCAGCATTTT. This rearrangement joins TRBV3-1 (or the pseudogene TRBV3-2) to TRBJ1-5; 11 bases line up with TRBD1. The V and J ends lost 4 bases and 4 bases, in that order; junction bases with no gene match: 6. Per the germline V gene, CDR1 is LGHDT and CDR2 is YNNKEL (reference sequence). The CDR3 loop spans 16 amino acids.

This chain connects TRBV2 to TRBJ2-1; the D call may be TRBD1 or TRBD2 (8 bases each). Trimming removed 7 bases from V and 9 bases from J, with 22 bases in between. This CDR3 has 15 amino acids. Germline loops: CDR1 SNHLY, CDR2 FYNNEI. CDR3 region: CASTDRAAGGGEQFF. CDR3 sequence (DNA): TGTGCCAGCACGGACAGGGCGGCCGGGGGGGGTGAGCAGTTCTTC.

This rearrangement joins TRBV6-5 to TRBJ1-5; D remains unclear. The CDR3 contains 15 residues. Per germline, CDR1 MNHEY and CDR2 SVGAGI. Deletions cut 0 bases from V and 2 bases from J, with 8 bases between. CDR3 nucleotide sequence: TGTGCCAGCAGTTACTCGTCGGGCGGCAATCAGCCCCAGCATTTT. Translated, it gives CASSYSSGGNQPQHF.

As concerns this clone: In the same sample, other DNA sequences code for this CDR3. The chain uses TRBV10-3 and TRBJ1-6; D might be TRBD1 (5 bases). V lost 0 bases and J 7 bases, leaving 7 bases between the germline ends. The CDR3 has 14 amino acids. Germline loops: CDR1 ENHRY, CDR2 SYGVKD. CDR3: CAISESSGNSPLHF. As DNA, the CDR3 is TGTGCCATCAGTGAGTCGTCAGGGAATTCACCCCTCCACTTT.

The genes are TRBV11-3 and TRBJ2-1; 14 bases are shared with TRBD2. This CDR3 spans 15 amino acids. Germline CDR1 is SGHNT and CDR2 is YENEEA. V was pared by 5 bases and J by 9 bases, with 6 bases of the junction left unmatched. The DNA for the CDR3 is TGTGCCAGCAGCGGAAGGGGGACTAGCGGGGGTGAGCAGTTCTTC. Protein: CASSGRGTSGGEQFF.

This chain links TRBV19 with TRBJ1-3; 7 bases are a match to TRBD1. The CDR3 loop spans 14 amino acids. The ends lost 7 bases at V and 4 bases at J; junction bases unmatched: 7. Germline values: CDR1 LNHDA, CDR2 SQIVND (reference sequence). The CDR3 DNA is TGTGCCAGTAAAGGGGGCGCGTCAGGAAACACCATATATTTT. This sequence encodes CASKGGASGNTIYF. Complete variable domain (other parts from reference TRBV19 and TRBJ1-3): DGGITQSPKYLFRKEGQNVTLSCEQNLNHDAMYWYRQDPGQGLRLIYYSQIVNDFQKGDIAEGYSVSREKKESFPLTVTSAQKNPTAFYLCASKGGASGNTIYFGEGSWLTVV.

This sequence joins TRBV6-5 and TRBJ1-1, with D hard to call. CDR3 length: 14 amino acids. CDR1 and CDR2 from the germline V gene are MNHEY and SVGAGI. Trimming took off 4 bases at V and 1 base at J, with 10 bases between the two ends. CDR3 protein: CASSFWEGNTEAFF. For the CDR3, the DNA is TGTGCCAGCAGTTTCTGGGAGGGGAACACTGAAGCTTTCTTT.

The chain employs TRBV2 and TRBJ2-2, with 8 bases fitting TRBD1. Germline CDR1 reads SNHLY; CDR2 reads FYNNEI. The J segment lost 2 bases and the V segment lost 6 bases, leaving 5 bases of the junction unmatched. The CDR3 runs 15 residues. For the CDR3, the DNA is TGTGCCAGCAGGACGGGACAGGCCAACACCGGGGAGCTGTTTTTT. This gives the protein CASRTGQANTGELFF.